A single sample is the source of the 15 T cell receptor beta chains below, sequenced in a study of blood T cell repertoires in COVID-19. Generated by immunoSEQ multiplex PCR, the TCRdb table keeps only in-frame clones and is missing some. The sample includes 25,000 or so clones, 88% of them seen just once. Specimen: peripheral blood. The receptors here all came from a woman in her forties or fifties with active COVID-19.

The chain couples TRBV11-2 to TRBJ2-1; possibly TRBD1 for D (5 bases). Germline CDR1 and CDR2: SGHAT and FQNNGV. This CDR3 has 15 residues. V lost 2 bases and J lost 8, with 16 bases in between. The CDR3 sequence: CASSLKWGGTDEQFF. The DNA for the CDR3 is TGTGCCAGCAGCTTAAAATGGGGCGGTACCGATGAGCAGTTCTTC.

The V gene is TRBV2, the J gene TRBJ1-1, with 9 bases matching TRBD1. The CDR3 contains 14 residues. Losses at the gene ends were 6 bases for V and 6 bases for J; bases not matched to a gene: 8. CDR1 SNHLY and CDR2 FYNNEI come from the germline V gene. The CDR3 region is CASSLGTGPPEAFF. DNA of the CDR3: TGTGCCAGCAGCTTAGGGACAGGGCCGCCTGAAGCTTTCTTT. Full variable domain (rest looked up from reference TRBV2 and TRBJ1-1): EPEVTQTPSHQVTQMGQEVILRCVPISNHLYFYWYRQILGQKVEFLVSFYNNEISEKSEIFDDQFSVERPDGSNFTLKIRSTKLEDSAMYFCASSLGTGPPEAFFGQGTRLTVV.

This rearrangement joins TRBV5-6 to TRBJ2-7, with D possibly being TRBD1 (8 bases). With 2 bases removed from V and 2 bases from J, the gap between germline ends came to 17 bases. The CDR3 runs to 16 residues. Germline CDR1 and CDR2: SGHDT and YYEEEE. CDR3 residues: CASSFWTGRGAYEQYF. CDR3 sequence (DNA): TGTGCCAGCAGCTTTTGGACAGGGAGGGGAGCCTACGAGCAGTACTTC.

This clone was seen only a few times. The rearrangement links TRBV7-9 to TRBJ1-2, with D unclear. V was pared by 6 bases and J by 0 bases, with 11 bases between. The CDR3 has 14 amino acids. Per germline, CDR1 SEHNR and CDR2 FQNEAQ (reference sequence). The CDR3 nucleotides are TGTGCCAGCAGTCCCGACGGAGCTAACTATGGCTACACCTTC. Protein: CASSPDGANYGYTF.

The chain employs TRBV5-1 and TRBJ2-7; D might be TRBD2 (5 bases). The V gene's germline CDR1 is SGHRS and CDR2 YFSETQ. The CDR3 covers 15 residues. Deletions cut 1 base from V and 5 bases from J, with 16 bases between. The CDR3 region is CASSLNGVQLDEQYF. DNA for the CDR3: TGCGCCAGCAGCTTGAACGGGGTTCAATTGGACGAGCAGTACTTC.

The chain employs TRBV19 and TRBJ1-1, with D possibly being TRBD1 (5 bases). This CDR3 is 14 amino acids long. CDR1 is LNHDA, CDR2 SQIVND, per germline (reference sequence). Trimming removed 3 bases from V and 1 base from J, with 9 bases in between. CDR3 region: CASSIAGPNTEAFF. The DNA for the CDR3 is TGTGCCAGTAGTATTGCAGGGCCGAACACTGAAGCTTTCTTT.

Here the CDR3 reads CACGTGTYEQYF. In DNA form, the CDR3 reads TGTGCCTGCGGGACCGGAACCTACGAGCAGTACTTC. The chain employs TRBV28 and TRBJ2-7; D perhaps matches TRBD2 (6 bases). V gave up 11 bases and J gave up 2 bases, with 13 bases separating them. The CDR3 is 12 amino acids. Germline CDR1 MDHEN, CDR2 SYDVKM.

The CDR3 region has the DNA TGTGCCAGTAGCAGCGGGACAGGGGCTTTCTCACCTTCCTACAATGAGCAGTTCTTC. Translation gives CASSSGTGAFSPSYNEQFF. This chain links TRBV19 with TRBJ2-1, with 10 positions matching TRBD1. The V segment lost 6 bases and the J segment 1 base; nucleotides outside the gene matches: 15. Germline V gives CDR1 LNHDA, CDR2 SQIVND (reference sequence). The CDR3 totals 19 residues.

The genes are TRBV29-1 and TRBJ2-1; TRBD2 aligns across 13 bases. This CDR3 has 20 amino acids. Looked up from germline, CDR1 is SQVTM and CDR2 is ANQGSEA. The V segment lost 6 bases and the J segment 9 bases; nucleotides outside the gene matches: 26. CDR3 coding DNA: TGCAGCGTCGTTGGTCCCACCGGGACTAGCGGGATGGTACTTCAGTCTGAGCAGTTCTTC. It specifies CSVVGPTGTSGMVLQSEQFF.

The chain has TRBV5-1 and TRBJ2-2, with a weak D call TRBD2 (5 bases). This CDR3 has 14 amino acids. CDR1 and CDR2 from the germline V gene are SGHRS and YFSETQ. V lost 7 bases and J lost 8, with 18 bases in between. As DNA, the CDR3 is TGCGCCAGCGCCTGGAGGTCCCGTAGTGGGGAGCTGTTTTTT. This translates into CASAWRSRSGELFF. The complete variable domain, with remaining parts taken from reference TRBV5-1 and TRBJ2-2, reads KAGVTQTPRYLIKTRGQQVTLSCSPISGHRSVSWYQQTPGQGLQFLFEYFSETQRNKGNFPGRFSGRQFSNSRSEMNVSTLELGDSALYLCASAWRSRSGELFFGEGSRLTVL.

J is TRBJ1-1 and V is TRBV10-3; 8 nucleotides align to TRBD1. Germline V lookup: CDR1 ENHRY, CDR2 SYGVKD. V gave up 6 bases and J gave up 0 bases; unmatched junction bases: 3. The CDR3 is 14 residues long. This chain's CDR3 is CAIRDREMNTEAFF. In DNA form, the CDR3 reads TGTGCCATCAGGGACAGGGAAATGAACACTGAAGCTTTCTTT.

The gene calls are TRBV2 and TRBJ2-1, with D possibly being TRBD2 (5 bases). Trimming shortened V by 6 bases and J by 5 bases, and 11 bases separated the two germline ends. The CDR3 consists of 13 residues. Germline values: CDR1 SNHLY, CDR2 FYNNEI. The DNA of the CDR3 is TGTGCCAGCAGCCGGGAAGAAAACAATGAGCAGTTCTTC. This encodes CASSREENNEQFF.

This chain joins TRBV18 and TRBJ2-2; D not certain. Germline values: CDR1 KGHSH, CDR2 LQKENI. V lost 1 base to trimming and J lost 4 bases, with 10 bases between them. The CDR3 is made up of 15 amino acids. This chain's CDR3 is CASSPLYSITGELFF. The DNA for the CDR3 is TGTGCCAGCTCACCACTCTACAGTATCACCGGGGAGCTGTTTTTT.

This clone was picked up one time. V and J are TRBV29-1 and TRBJ1-1; the D is unclear. The CDR3 has 11 amino acids. Trimming cost V 6 bases and J 1 base, with 6 bases left between them. In germline, CDR1 is SQVTM, CDR2 ANQGSEA. The CDR3 loop reads CSVEANTEAFF. CDR3 DNA: TGCAGCGTGGAGGCGAACACTGAAGCTTTCTTT.

This sequence joins TRBV27 and TRBJ2-1; 9 positions match TRBD1. The germline V gene encodes CDR1 MNHEY and CDR2 SMNVEV (reference sequence). The CDR3 length is 14 residues. The V segment lost 3 bases and the J segment 5 bases; nucleotides outside the gene matches: 2. Written as DNA, the CDR3 is TGTGCCAGCAGTTTCCGGGACAGGGACAATGAGCAGTTCTTC. Translation gives CASSFRDRDNEQFF.